Shown below are 30 T cell receptor beta chains from a single sample sequenced in a study of naive and memory T cell subsets. The beta constant-region primer was an equimolar mix of two oligonucleotides covering TRBC1 and TRBC2. TCRdb called the UMI-ligation and nested PCR reads again in MiXCR, with one record for every CDR3 protein. The profile shows 120,000 to 150,000 distinct CDR3 sequences, over 15% of them singletons. Sequencing was done on a sample of naive CD4+ T cells from blood. All receptors come from a human donor in good health.

This clonotype was recorded many times. The CDR3 here is CASSAGRDSNYGYTF. The CDR3 bases are TGTGCCAGCAGCGCCGGCCGGGACAGCAACTATGGCTACACCTTC. The rearrangement uses TRBV7-9 and TRBJ1-2; 7 nucleotides agree with TRBD1. The CDR3 extends over 15 amino acids. The germline V gene encodes CDR1 SEHNR and CDR2 FQNEAQ (reference sequence). J gave up 2 bases and V 5 bases, and 8 bases lay outside the gene matches.

The chain combines TRBV5-1 with TRBJ2-4; D is unclear. Trimming cost V 0 bases and J 1 base, with 5 bases left between them. The CDR3 has 14 amino acids. Germline-derived CDR1 and CDR2 are SGHRS and YFSETQ. The CDR3 here is CASSLAGAKNIQYF. The CDR3 bases are TGCGCCAGCAGCTTGGCTGGGGCCAAAAACATTCAGTACTTC.

This clonotype was counted a few times. This sequence joins TRBV28 and TRBJ2-6, with D possibly matching TRBD2 (6 bases). The V gene lost 5 bases and the J gene lost 1 base, with 9 bases spanning the gap. The CDR3 covers 15 residues. The germline CDR1 and CDR2 sequences are MDHEN and SYDVKM. The CDR3 DNA reads as TGTGCCAGCAGTAGGGCGGGATCTGGGGCCAACGTCCTGACTTTC. Translating gives CASSRAGSGANVLTF.

V usage is TRBV7-9 and J usage is TRBJ1-1; no definite D call. The CDR3 totals 12 residues. Trimming left V 7 bases short and J 1 base short, with 7 bases between. Germline V gene sequence: CDR1 SEHNR, CDR2 FQNEAQ (reference sequence). The DNA for the CDR3 is TGTGCCAGCACAGTTGCGAACACTGAAGCTTTCTTT. Protein sequence: CASTVANTEAFF.

The chain couples TRBV30 to TRBJ1-4; D remains unclear. CDR3 size: 11 residues. Trimming shortened V by 3 bases and J by 8 bases, and 7 bases separated the two germline ends. CDR1 and CDR2 from the germline V gene are GTSNPN and SVGIG (reference sequence). CDR3 loop: CAWSEAEKLFF. The CDR3, as DNA: TGTGCCTGGAGCGAGGCAGAAAAACTGTTTTTT.

CDR3 coding DNA: TGTGCCAGCAGCCCCCGGACAGGGGGTAGCTACGAGCAGTACTTC. It codes for CASSPRTGGSYEQYF. V usage is TRBV5-4 and J usage is TRBJ2-7, with 10 bases that match TRBD1. There are 15 residues in the CDR3. J lost 3 bases, V lost 4 bases, and 7 bases had no gene match. From germline, CDR1 is SGHNT and CDR2 YYREEE (reference sequence).

This clonotype has more than one count but fewer than ten. The genes are TRBV6-5 and TRBJ2-7; TRBD1 aligns across 11 bases. CDR3 length: 16 amino acids. CDR1 MNHEY and CDR2 SVGAGI come from the germline V gene. With V trimmed by 5 bases and J by 5 bases, 11 bases remained unmatched. For the CDR3, the DNA is TGTGCCAGCAGTCGAGCAAGGACAGGGGGCGAGAACGAGCAGTACTTC. Protein sequence: CASSRARTGGENEQYF.

Only a few counts were recorded for this clonotype. The V call is TRBV10-3, the J call TRBJ2-1, with D possibly matching TRBD2 (6 bases). This CDR3 spans 16 amino acids. The germline V and J ends were trimmed by 3 bases and 7 bases, with 19 bases remaining between them. CDR1 ENHRY and CDR2 SYGVKD come from the germline V gene. CDR3 amino acids: CAISDHNSGGTNEQFF. As DNA, the CDR3 is TGTGCCATCAGTGACCACAACAGTGGCGGGACTAATGAGCAGTTCTTC.

This clonotype has only a few counts. This chain joins TRBV4-2 and TRBJ2-2, with D perhaps assigned TRBD1 or TRBD2 (7 bases each). Trimming removed 8 bases at V and 2 bases at J, with 18 bases between. The CDR3 consists of 16 residues. CDR1 is LGHNA and CDR2 is YNFKEQ in the germline V gene. The CDR3 coding sequence is TGTGCCAGCCGCCCAGGGGGGGGGGGAAACACCGGGGAGCTGTTTTTT. Translated, it gives CASRPGGGGNTGELFF.

The table lists this clonotype with a few counts. This sequence joins TRBV12-5 and TRBJ2-2, with D possibly being TRBD2 (5 bases). The V end lost 7 bases, the J end lost 3 bases, and 12 bases lay between the germline ends. CDR3 size: 14 residues. Germline CDR1 and CDR2: LGHNT and FRNRAP. CDR3 coding DNA: TGTGCTAGTGCCGGCGGGTCGGACACCGGGGAGCTGTTTTTT. Translation gives CASAGGSDTGELFF.

The V and J genes are TRBV20-1 and TRBJ2-7; D remains ambiguous. Per germline, CDR1 DFQATT and CDR2 SNEGSKA (reference sequence). V lost 0 bases and J lost 1, with 10 bases in between. The CDR3 consists of 14 residues. The CDR3 loop reads CSARDLYLSYEQYF. The CDR3 DNA is TGCAGTGCTAGAGACCTATATCTGTCCTACGAGCAGTACTTC.

The CDR3 loop is CASSSGTSGVQETQYF. CDR3 sequence (DNA): TGTGCCAGCAGTTCCGGGACTAGCGGAGTCCAAGAGACCCAGTACTTC. The chain employs TRBV6-2 or TRBV6-3 and TRBJ2-5, with 11 bases lining up with TRBD2. Germline CDR1 and CDR2: MNHEY and SVGEGT. There are 16 residues in the CDR3. V dropped 4 bases and J dropped 1; count of bases not matched to a gene: 5.

The V call is TRBV7-2, the J call TRBJ2-7; TRBD1 agrees at 9 bases. V gave up 5 bases and J gave up 3 bases; unmatched junction bases: 11. The germline V gene has CDR1 SGHTA and CDR2 FQGNSA. The CDR3 loop spans 16 amino acids. CDR3 in DNA: TGTGCCAGCAGCCATCTCCGGGGACAGGGACTCTACGAGCAGTACTTC. It translates to CASSHLRGQGLYEQYF.

The chain couples TRBV20-1 to TRBJ1-1; 7 bases fit TRBD1. Germline CDR1 is DFQATT and CDR2 is SNEGSKA (reference sequence). The trim removed 4 bases at V and 4 bases at J, leaving 9 bases unmatched. CDR3 length: 14 amino acids. CDR3 residues: CSATQGTVSTEAFF. As DNA, the CDR3 is TGCAGTGCTACACAGGGGACGGTTTCCACTGAAGCTTTCTTT.

This clonotype is a singleton in its sample. The rearrangement joins TRBV20-1 to TRBJ2-3; 7 nucleotides match TRBD1. Germline values: CDR1 DFQATT, CDR2 SNEGSKA (reference sequence). The CDR3 extends over 15 amino acids. The V gene end was trimmed by 4 bases and the J gene end by 3 bases; junction bases not matched to a gene: 10. CDR3 protein: CSATYRDSQTDTQYF. The CDR3 DNA is TGCAGTGCTACCTACCGGGACAGTCAGACAGATACGCAGTATTTT.

This clonotype was seen more than once but under ten times. The J gene is TRBJ2-1, the V gene TRBV11-2; weak D call: TRBD2 (5 bases). This CDR3 comprises 12 residues. Trimming cost V 3 bases and J 10 bases, with 10 bases left between them. Germline V lookup: CDR1 SGHAT, CDR2 FQNNGV. CDR3 nucleotides: TGTGCCAGCAGCTTGAGCGGCCCAGAGCAGTTCTTC. Translating it yields CASSLSGPEQFF.

This clonotype was detected once. This chain links TRBV3-1 with TRBJ2-7; no definite D call. CDR1 and CDR2 (germline): LGHDT, YNNKEL (reference sequence). The V end lost 4 bases, the J end lost 5 bases, and 18 bases lay between the germline ends. This CDR3 has 15 residues. The CDR3 is CASSPLVGGRDEQYF. In nucleotides, the CDR3 is TGTGCCAGCAGCCCCCTCGTGGGCGGTCGTGACGAGCAGTACTTC.

This rearrangement joins TRBV10-1 to TRBJ1-2; D uncertain. Per the germline V gene, CDR1 is WNHNN and CDR2 is SYGVQD (reference sequence). This CDR3 contains 12 residues. V was shortened by 4 bases and J by 2 bases, with 5 bases between the two germline ends. CDR3 coding DNA: TGCGCCAGCAGTGGAGGGAACTATGGCTACACCTTC. Encoded protein: CASSGGNYGYTF.

Notes on this clonotype: One junction end does not reproduce the germline sequence, and a read error may be involved. The chain has TRBV28 and TRBJ2-4; a weak D match, TRBD1 (6 bases). The germline CDR1 and CDR2 sequences are MDHEN and SYDVKM. This CDR3 is 12 amino acids long. CDR3 nucleotide sequence: TGTACCAGCAGTTTACCCAGGGGCCTATTGTACTTC. Protein sequence: CTSSLPRGLLYF. Full variable domain (missing parts from reference TRBV28 and TRBJ2-4): DVKVTQSSRYLVKRTGEKVFLECVQDMDHENMFWYRQDPGLGLRLIYFSYDVKMKEKGDIPEGYSVSREKKERFSLILESASTNQTSMYLCTSSLPRGLLYFGAGTRLSVL.

The chain carries TRBV12-3 or TRBV12-4 and TRBJ1-1; no clear D. The CDR3 length is 15 residues. V was clipped by 2 bases and J by 1 base, with 11 bases between them. Here the CDR3 reads CASSLIRKKNTEAFF. The CDR3 coding sequence is TGTGCCAGCAGTTTAATTCGGAAAAAGAACACTGAAGCTTTCTTT.

Here the CDR3 reads CASSQHIRLAGIYNEQFF. Here the CDR3 DNA reads TGTGCCAGCAGCCAACACATCCGACTAGCCGGAATATACAATGAGCAGTTCTTC. The chain uses TRBV7-9 and TRBJ2-1; 7 positions match TRBD2. The CDR3 sequence is 18 residues long. The germline V gene encodes CDR1 SEHNR and CDR2 FQNEAQ (reference sequence). With V trimmed by 5 bases and J by 4 bases, 17 bases remained unmatched.

This clonotype was observed many times. V gene TRBV19 combines with J gene TRBJ2-7; D uncertain. This CDR3 spans 14 amino acids. The germline V gene encodes CDR1 LNHDA and CDR2 SQIVND (reference sequence). Trimming cost V 5 bases and J 3 bases, with 14 bases left between them. CDR3 protein: CASSAGIPFYEQYF. CDR3 DNA sequence: TGTGCCAGTAGTGCCGGTATACCATTCTACGAGCAGTACTTC.

This clonotype was detected only a few times. J is TRBJ1-1 and V is TRBV5-4; no reliable D call. The CDR3 has 14 residues. CDR1 is SGHNT and CDR2 is YYREEE in the germline V gene (reference sequence). The ends were cut back, 0 bases at V and 1 base at J, with 7 bases in the middle. The CDR3 DNA follows: TGTGCCAGCAGCTTGGTTAGATCGAACACTGAAGCTTTCTTT. Amino acid sequence: CASSLVRSNTEAFF.

This clonotype was picked up a small number of times. This sequence joins TRBV20-1 and TRBJ2-5; maybe TRBD2 (6 bases). Trimming stripped 4 bases from V and 2 bases from J, with 17 bases between. The CDR3 consists of 15 residues. Looked up from germline, CDR1 is DFQATT and CDR2 is SNEGSKA (reference sequence). The CDR3 DNA follows: TGCAGTGCTAACCGCCGGGAGTTCGGGCAAGAGACCCAGTACTTC. The encoded protein is CSANRREFGQETQYF.

The gene calls are TRBV7-2 and TRBJ2-1, with no clear D. The CDR3 is 15 amino acids. V was pared by 3 bases and J by 2 bases, with 11 bases between. Germline V lookup: CDR1 SGHTA, CDR2 FQGNSA. CDR3 in amino acids: CASSLADNTYNEQFF. The CDR3 DNA follows: TGTGCCAGCAGCTTGGCAGATAACACCTACAATGAGCAGTTCTTC.

In this sample, this clonotype turned up a few times. This chain's CDR3 is CASSPQSGLNTEAFF. The DNA of the CDR3 is TGTGCCAGCTCACCACAGTCAGGATTGAACACTGAAGCTTTCTTT. The rearrangement joins TRBV18 to TRBJ1-1; no firm D call. This CDR3 comprises 15 residues. The V and J ends lost 1 base and 0 bases respectively, with 9 bases between them. Germline V gene data show CDR1 as KGHSH and CDR2 as LQKENI.

There are a few counts of this clonotype. DNA for the CDR3: TGTGCCAGCAGTCCCTATGGGGTGGCCGGGGAGCTGTTTTTT. Translating gives CASSPYGVAGELFF. The chain combines TRBV28 with TRBJ2-2; no definite D call. V gave up 5 bases and J gave up 6 bases, with 13 bases separating them. There are 14 residues in the CDR3. CDR1 MDHEN and CDR2 SYDVKM come from the germline V gene.

V usage is TRBV4-2 and J usage is TRBJ2-6; 12 bases align to TRBD1. J was trimmed by 3 bases and V by 7 bases; bases with no gene match: 13. The CDR3 is made up of 19 amino acids. Germline CDR1 is LGHNA and CDR2 is YNFKEQ. CDR3 sequence: CASTSDRDRGLSGANVLTF. Here the CDR3 DNA reads TGTGCCAGCACCTCCGACCGGGACAGGGGGCTAAGTGGGGCCAACGTCCTGACTTTC.

This clonotype was found a few times. This chain connects TRBV7-8 to TRBJ2-2; the D is unclear. From germline, CDR1 is SGHVS and CDR2 FQNEAQ. The CDR3 consists of 17 residues. The V end lost 7 bases, the J end lost 7 bases, and 25 bases lay between the germline ends. The CDR3 DNA is TGTGCCAGCAACTCGAGTCCTTACAAAAAATGTGGCGGGGAGCTGTTTTTT. Amino acid sequence: CASNSSPYKKCGGELFF.

J is TRBJ2-1 and V is TRBV12-3 or TRBV12-4, with 7 nucleotides matching TRBD2. The trim removed 2 bases at V and 7 bases at J, leaving 5 bases unmatched. The CDR3 loop spans 14 amino acids. This chain's CDR3 is CASSLRPGGNEQFF. The CDR3 nucleotides are TGTGCCAGCAGTTTAAGGCCGGGGGGAAATGAGCAGTTCTTC.